Detailed here is one T cell receptor beta chain. Its specificity is not known. The data originate from a study of T cell repertoires in cytomegalovirus infection. Each CDR3 protein is one row after TCRdb ran MiXCR on the reads. There are 450,000 to 650,000 distinct CDR3 sequences in the sample; just under 40% occur only once, and 48% lies in the top ten. The CDR3 extends over 14 amino acids. Trimming removed 1 base at V and 5 bases at J, with 10 bases between. Germline lookup yields CDR1 KGHDR and CDR2 SFDVKD. This sequence joins TRBV24-1 and TRBJ2-5, with a possible D match to TRBD2 (5 bases). The specimen was cultured PBMCs, collected from culture after CMV antigen stimulation. The receptor was derived from a human donor in good health (CMV status not recorded). Some clones in this sample may be carry-over from other donors' samples. CDR3 sequence: CATSDFPSSETQYF. The CDR3 nucleotides read TGTGCCACCAGTGATTTCCCTAGCTCGGAGACCCAGTACTTC.